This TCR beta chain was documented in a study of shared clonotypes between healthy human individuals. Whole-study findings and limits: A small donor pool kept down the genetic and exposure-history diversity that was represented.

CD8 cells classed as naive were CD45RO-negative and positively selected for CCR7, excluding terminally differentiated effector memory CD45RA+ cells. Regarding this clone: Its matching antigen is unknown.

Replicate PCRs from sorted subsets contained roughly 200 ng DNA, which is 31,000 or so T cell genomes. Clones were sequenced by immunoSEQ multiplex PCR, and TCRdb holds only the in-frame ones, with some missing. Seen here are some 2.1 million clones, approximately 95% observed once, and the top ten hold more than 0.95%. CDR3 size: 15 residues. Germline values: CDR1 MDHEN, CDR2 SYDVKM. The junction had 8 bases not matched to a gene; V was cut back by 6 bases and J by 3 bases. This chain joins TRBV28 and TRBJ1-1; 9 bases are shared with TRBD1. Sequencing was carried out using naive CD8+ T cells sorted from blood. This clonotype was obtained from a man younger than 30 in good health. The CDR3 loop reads CASSKGQGRDTEAFF. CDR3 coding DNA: TGTGCCAGCAGCAAAGGACAGGGGCGGGACACTGAAGCTTTCTTT.